Included here is one T cell receptor beta chain sequence, with context. Antigen unknown. 5'RACE with constant-segment primers built TCRalpha and TCRbeta cDNA libraries with UMIs. Each CDR3 protein gets one entry after TCRdb re-called the 5' RACE reads with MiXCR. The table records roughly 170,000 distinct CDR3 sequences, about a fifth of them present only once. The source of the sample is a study of T-cell memory formation after mild COVID-19. Study-level results: Most CD4+ clones that shrank were in CM and EM, while CD8+ ones turned up in EMRA. A subset of responding clones appeared in pre-infection memory, suggesting cross-reactive memory joined.

This CDR3 contains 13 residues. V shed 0 bases and J shed 1 base, with 6 bases lying between them. Germline V CDR1 and CDR2: SQVTM, ANQGSEA. This TCR was sampled from a man between 18 and 35 years old who had mild COVID-19 (a few samples of this study predate the infection). Cell type and time point are not known. Input material: PBMCs or a T cell subset sorted from them (not recorded which). The chain has TRBV29-1 and TRBJ1-1, with D unresolved. CDR3 DNA sequence: TGCAGCGTTGAAGAGAACGAGAACACTGAAGCTTTCTTT. This gives the protein CSVEENENTEAFF.